The 10 T cell receptor beta chains in this list originate from one sample, sequenced in a study of Ad26.COV2.S vaccination and SARS-CoV-2 variants. Treatment denoted: 15 to 20 received Ad26.COV2.S at low or high dose, single or two shots; five or six received placebo; per-sample allocation not given. Specimens were obtained on day 63 following the first vaccine or placebo injection. Only in-frame clones appear in the TCRdb table, and some are missing; sequencing was by immunoSEQ multiplex PCR. The sample lists 300,000 to 400,000 clones; about nine tenths were seen once. Here the sequenced sample was peripheral blood, taken in a trial of Ad26.COV2.S vaccine versus placebo. Source of these receptors: a person between 18 and 59 years old who received the Ad26.COV2.S COVID-19 vaccine or a placebo.

The chain uses TRBV30 and TRBJ1-2; D is uncertain. CDR1 is GTSNPN, CDR2 SVGIG, per germline (reference sequence). The CDR3 has 8 amino acids. Trimming took off 5 bases at V and 6 bases at J, with 1 base between the two ends. The CDR3 DNA sequence: TGTGCCTGGGATGGCTACACCTTC. It encodes CAWDGYTF.

As concerns this clone: Other DNA sequences of this sample code for an identical CDR3. This chain connects TRBV19 to TRBJ2-4; the match to TRBD1 covers 8 bases. This CDR3 contains 17 residues. Per germline, CDR1 LNHDA and CDR2 SQIVND (reference sequence). The V gene end was trimmed by 4 bases and the J gene end by 4 bases; junction bases not matched to a gene: 12. CDR3 bases: TGTGCCAGTAGTAAAGACAGGGGTAATATCGCTAAAAACATTCAGTACTTC. This codes for CASSKDRGNIAKNIQYF.

The chain couples TRBV29-1 to TRBJ2-7, with D possibly being TRBD1 or TRBD2 (5 bases each). V lost 8 bases and J lost 7, with 18 bases in between. The CDR3 is 12 residues long. Germline CDR1 and CDR2: SQVTM and ANQGSEA. The CDR3 nucleotides read TGCAGCATTCTGGGGACCGGATGGGAGCAGTACTTC. Residues: CSILGTGWEQYF.

The chain recombines TRBV30 with TRBJ2-7; D is unclear. Germline V gene sequence: CDR1 GTSNPN, CDR2 SVGIG (reference sequence). This CDR3 is 12 amino acids long. V was shortened by 5 bases and J by 4 bases, with 12 bases between the two germline ends. CDR3 residues: CAWAQRNYEQYF. In nucleotides, the CDR3 is TGTGCCTGGGCACAGAGAAATTACGAGCAGTACTTC.

The J gene is TRBJ2-7, the V gene TRBV6-2 or TRBV6-3; D not resolved. The germline V and J ends were trimmed by 4 bases and 5 bases, with 15 bases remaining between them. The CDR3 totals 14 residues. Germline CDR1 MNHEY, CDR2 SVGEGT. The CDR3 loop is CASSSPSPKDEQYF. CDR3 coding DNA: TGTGCCAGCAGTTCCCCTTCTCCGAAGGACGAGCAGTACTTC.

This clone has a single count. This chain links TRBV5-4 with TRBJ1-1; D gene uncertain. There are 15 residues in the CDR3. The V end was cut by 0 bases, the J end by 0 bases, with 9 bases between. In germline, CDR1 is SGHNT, CDR2 YYREEE (reference sequence). The CDR3 loop is CASSLDGVLNTEAFF. The DNA for the CDR3 is TGTGCCAGCAGCTTGGACGGGGTCCTGAACACTGAAGCTTTCTTT.

The rearrangement links TRBV5-6 to TRBJ2-4, with 9 bases that match TRBD1. V lost 3 bases and J lost 0; bases outside the gene matches: 4. The CDR3 consists of 16 residues. Germline CDR1 and CDR2: SGHDT and YYEEEE. In DNA form, the CDR3 reads TGTGCCAGCAGCTGGGGACAGGGTGTAGCCAAAAACATTCAGTACTTC. This codes for CASSWGQGVAKNIQYF.

The chain carries TRBV6-5 and TRBJ2-5, with D perhaps matching TRBD2 (6 bases). Between the trimmed V and J ends, which lost 6 bases and 5 bases, there was a span of 19 bases. Germline-derived CDR1 and CDR2 are MNHEY and SVGAGI. The CDR3 spans 15 residues. The CDR3 sequence: CASSSLAGRRETQYF. CDR3 in DNA: TGTGCCAGCAGCTCCCTGGCGGGGCGAAGGGAGACCCAGTACTTC.

The chain links TRBV23-1 to TRBJ1-5; D possibly corresponds to TRBD1 (5 bases). TRBV23-1 counts as an open reading frame of uncertain function. The CDR3 contains 20 residues. The V end lost 0 bases, the J end lost 0 bases, and 21 bases lay between the germline ends. The CDR3 region has the DNA TGCGCCAGCAGTCAATCTAGGGGCAGGAGCACCGTCGATAGCAATCAGCCCCAGCATTTT. Translating gives CASSQSRGRSTVDSNQPQHF.

The chain is built from TRBV6-5 and TRBJ1-6; a possible D gene is TRBD1 (5 bases). V lost 5 bases and J lost 11, with 10 bases in between. The CDR3 has 12 amino acids. Germline-derived CDR1 and CDR2 are MNHEY and SVGAGI. CDR3 sequence: CASSRTLAPLHF. The CDR3 DNA sequence: TGTGCCAGCAGTCGGACACTTGCACCCCTCCACTTT.